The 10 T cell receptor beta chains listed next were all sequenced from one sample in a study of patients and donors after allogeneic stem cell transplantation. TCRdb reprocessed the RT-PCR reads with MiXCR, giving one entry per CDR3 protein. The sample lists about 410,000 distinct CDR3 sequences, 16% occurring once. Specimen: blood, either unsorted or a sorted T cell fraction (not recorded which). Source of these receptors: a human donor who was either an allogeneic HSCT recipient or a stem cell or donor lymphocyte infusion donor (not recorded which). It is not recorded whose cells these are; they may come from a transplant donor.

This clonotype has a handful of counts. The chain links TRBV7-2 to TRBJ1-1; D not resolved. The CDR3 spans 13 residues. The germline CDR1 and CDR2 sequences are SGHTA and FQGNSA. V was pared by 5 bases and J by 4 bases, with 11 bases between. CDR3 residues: CASSNPAGTEAFF. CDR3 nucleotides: TGTGCCAGCAGCAATCCGGCCGGCACTGAAGCTTTCTTT.

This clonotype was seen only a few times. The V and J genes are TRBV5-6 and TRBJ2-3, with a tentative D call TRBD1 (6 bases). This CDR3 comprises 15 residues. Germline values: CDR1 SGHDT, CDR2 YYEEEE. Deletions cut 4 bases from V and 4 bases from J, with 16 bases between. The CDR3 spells CASSPRPGHPDTQYF. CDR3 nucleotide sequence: TGTGCCAGCAGCCCTCGCCCGGGACACCCAGATACGCAGTATTTT.

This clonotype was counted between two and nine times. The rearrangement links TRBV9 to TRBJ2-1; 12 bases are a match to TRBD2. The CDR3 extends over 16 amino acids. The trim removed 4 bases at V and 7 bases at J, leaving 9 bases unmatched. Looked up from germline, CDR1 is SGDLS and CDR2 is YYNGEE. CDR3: CASSKRLAGVLNEQFF. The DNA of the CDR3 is TGTGCCAGCAGCAAGCGACTAGCGGGAGTATTGAATGAGCAGTTCTTC.

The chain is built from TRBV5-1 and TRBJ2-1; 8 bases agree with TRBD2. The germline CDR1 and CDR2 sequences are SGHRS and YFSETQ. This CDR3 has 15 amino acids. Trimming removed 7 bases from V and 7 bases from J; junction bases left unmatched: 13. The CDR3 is CASLPETSEGNEQFF. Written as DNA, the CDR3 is TGCGCCAGCCTACCGGAGACTAGCGAAGGGAATGAGCAGTTCTTC.

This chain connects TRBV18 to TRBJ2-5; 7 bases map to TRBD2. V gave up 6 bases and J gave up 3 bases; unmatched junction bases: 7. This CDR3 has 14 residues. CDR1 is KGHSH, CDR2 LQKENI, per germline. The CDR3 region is CASSRDYEKETQYF. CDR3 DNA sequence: TGTGCCAGCTCTCGGGACTACGAGAAAGAGACCCAGTACTTC.

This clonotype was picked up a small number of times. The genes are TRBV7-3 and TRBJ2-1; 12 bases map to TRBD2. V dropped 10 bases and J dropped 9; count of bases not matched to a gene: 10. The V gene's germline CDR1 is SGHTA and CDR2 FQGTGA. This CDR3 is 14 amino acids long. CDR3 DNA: TGTGCCACTTCCCTAGCGGGGGGGCCTGGTGAGCAGTTCTTC. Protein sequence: CATSLAGGPGEQFF.

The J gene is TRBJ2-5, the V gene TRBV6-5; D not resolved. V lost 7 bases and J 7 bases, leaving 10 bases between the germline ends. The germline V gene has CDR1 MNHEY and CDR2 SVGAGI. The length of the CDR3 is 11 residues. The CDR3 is CASIQGGTQYF. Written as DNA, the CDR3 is TGTGCCAGCATTCAAGGCGGGACCCAGTACTTC.

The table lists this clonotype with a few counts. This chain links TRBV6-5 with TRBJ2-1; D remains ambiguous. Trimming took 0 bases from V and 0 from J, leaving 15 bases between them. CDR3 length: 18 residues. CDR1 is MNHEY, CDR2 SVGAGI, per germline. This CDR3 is CASSYSTFGKSSYNEQFF. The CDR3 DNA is TGTGCCAGCAGTTACTCGACATTCGGCAAGAGCTCCTACAATGAGCAGTTCTTC.

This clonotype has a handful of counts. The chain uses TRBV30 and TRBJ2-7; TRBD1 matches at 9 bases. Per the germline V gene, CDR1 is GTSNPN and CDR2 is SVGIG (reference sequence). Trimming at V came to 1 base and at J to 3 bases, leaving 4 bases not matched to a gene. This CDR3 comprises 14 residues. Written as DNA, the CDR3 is TGTGCCTGGAGTGGGACAGGGGAGAACTACGAGCAGTACTTC. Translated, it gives CAWSGTGENYEQYF. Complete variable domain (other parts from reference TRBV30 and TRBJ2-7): SQTIHQWPATLVQPVGSPLSLECTVEGTSNPNLYWYRQAAGRGLQLLFYSVGIGQISSEVPQNLSASRPQDRQFILSSKKLLLSDSGFYLCAWSGTGENYEQYFGPGTRLTVT.

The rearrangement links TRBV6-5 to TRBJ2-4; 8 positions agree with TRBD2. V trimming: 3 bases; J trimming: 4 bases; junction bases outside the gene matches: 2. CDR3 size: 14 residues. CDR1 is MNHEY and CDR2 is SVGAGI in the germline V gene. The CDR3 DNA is TGTGCCAGCAGTTATAAGCGGGGGAAAAACATTCAGTACTTC. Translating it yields CASSYKRGKNIQYF.